A selection of T cell receptor beta chains follows, all from one sample in a study of identical twins. TCRdb analysed the 5' RACE reads with MiXCR anew, one entry per CDR3 protein. Of fewer than 250,000 distinct CDR3 sequences in the sample, roughly a tenth were seen once. The specimen sequenced was memory (CD45RO+) T cells sorted from blood. Receptor source: a woman aged 18 to 35 in good health. CDR3s include the opening cysteine and the closing phenylalanine or tryptophan. A D gene is named only where the DNA matches it firmly. Some rows mark clone size as missing; the rest say once, few, many or name a class of expanded clone.

11	few	-	TRBV20-1	TRBJ2-7	CSASAAYEQYF	TGCAGTGCTAGCGCTGCCTACGAGCAGTACTTC
13	few	-	TRBV5-1	TRBJ2-3	CASSSGPPDTQYF	TGCGCCAGCAGCTCGGGGCCACCAGATACGCAGTATTTT
12	-	-	TRBV20-1	TRBJ1-1	CSATQGSTEAFF	TGCAGTGCTACCCAGGGTTCCACTGAAGCTTTCTTT
14	-	-	TRBV7-9	TRBJ1-1	CASSLGAWLTEAFF	TGTGCCAGCAGCTTAGGAGCTTGGCTCACTGAAGCTTTCTTT
14	many	-	TRBV7-9	TRBJ2-1	CASGGEHPYNEQFF	TGTGCCAGCGGGGGAGAGCATCCCTACAATGAGCAGTTCTTC
13	few	TRBD2	TRBV6-1	TRBJ2-2	CASRGGWTGELFF	TGTGCCAGCCGGGGGGGTTGGACCGGGGAGCTGTTTTTT
11	-	-	TRBV20-1	TRBJ2-5	CSAPAHETQYF	TGCAGTGCCCCAGCTCACGAGACCCAGTACTTC
16	few	TRBD2	TRBV20-1	TRBJ2-3	CSASPGQRGLGGAQYF	TGCAGTGCTAGTCCTGGGCAGCGGGGGCTGGGGGGCGCGCAGTATTTT
15	few	TRBD2	TRBV14	TRBJ2-7	CASSQRGGMPYEQYF	TGTGCCAGCAGCCAACGGGGGGGGATGCCCTACGAGCAGTACTTC
13	-	-	TRBV5-1	TRBJ1-4	CASTGGANEKLFF	TGCGCCAGCACCGGGGGGGCTAATGAAAAACTGTTTTTT
12	-	-	TRBV12-3/TRBV12-4	TRBJ1-5	CASSSRASPQHF	TGTGCCAGCAGTTCCAGGGCATCGCCCCAGCATTTT
13	once	TRBD2	TRBV30	TRBJ2-2	CAWSRLAPGELFF	TGTGCCTGGAGTAGACTAGCGCCCGGGGAGCTGTTTTTT
13	-	TRBD2	TRBV20-1	TRBJ2-5	CSAWDYRGGTQYF	TGCAGTGCCTGGGACTACCGGGGCGGGACCCAGTACTTC
15	-	-	TRBV20-1	TRBJ2-3	CSARDSGRGTDMQYF	TGCAGTGCTAGAGATAGTGGTCGAGGCACAGATATGCAGTATTTT
16	few	-	TRBV18	TRBJ2-3	CASSPLLSGSTDTQYF	TGTGCCAGCTCACCACTCCTTAGCGGTAGCACAGATACGCAGTATTTT
14	few	-	TRBV30	TRBJ1-2	CACSSPRESYGYTF	TGTGCCTGCAGCTCCCCCAGGGAGTCTTATGGCTACACCTTC
14	-	-	TRBV12-3/TRBV12-4	TRBJ1-1	CASSLRGGDTEAFF	TGTGCCAGCAGTTTAAGGGGAGGGGACACTGAAGCTTTCTTT
15	few	-	TRBV15	TRBJ1-4	CATSGSGTSNEKLFF	TGTGCCACCAGCGGCTCCGGGACCAGTAATGAAAAACTGTTTTTT
15	few	-	TRBV20-1	TRBJ2-3	CSARDKRKGSDTQYF	TGCAGTGCTAGAGATAAACGAAAGGGGTCCGATACGCAGTATTTT
15	-	-	TRBV6-2/TRBV6-3	TRBJ1-5	CASSYGQAFNQPQHF	TGTGCCAGCAGTTATGGGCAGGCATTCAATCAGCCCCAGCATTTT
14	few	-	TRBV4-3	TRBJ1-1	CASSHTRDGASAFF	TGCGCCAGCAGCCACACAAGGGACGGTGCGTCGGCTTTCTTT
13	few	-	TRBV18	TRBJ1-3	CASSPRSGNTIYF	TGTGCCAGCTCACCCCGCTCTGGAAACACCATATATTTT
14	-	TRBD1	TRBV20-1	TRBJ2-5	CSATRDRGRGTQYF	TGCAGTGCTACCCGGGACAGGGGTAGGGGGACCCAGTACTTC
14	many	-	TRBV6-1	TRBJ1-1	CASSPGYANTEAFF	TGTGCCAGCAGCCCCGGGTATGCGAACACTGAAGCTTTCTTT
12	many	-	TRBV10-3	TRBJ2-7	CAISELDGEQYF	TGTGCCATCAGTGAGTTAGACGGTGAGCAGTACTTC
14	few	-	TRBV6-1	TRBJ1-2	CASSGVGGGSGYTF	TGTGCCAGCAGTGGGGTAGGGGGAGGCAGTGGCTACACCTTC
14	-	-	TRBV7-9	TRBJ2-7	CASSRGTDQHEQYF	TGTGCCAGCAGCAGAGGGACCGATCAACACGAGCAGTACTTC
15	-	TRBD1	TRBV20-1	TRBJ2-3	CSASSPQGGTDTQYF	TGCAGTGCTAGTTCCCCGCAGGGGGGCACAGATACGCAGTATTTT
15	few	-	TRBV7-2	TRBJ2-7	CASSPSPTSIYEQYF	TGTGCCAGCAGCCCTAGCCCGACTAGTATCTACGAGCAGTACTTC
14	-	TRBD2	TRBV20-1	TRBJ2-3	CSARTSRDTDTQYF	TGCAGTGCCCGGACTAGCCGAGACACAGATACGCAGTATTTT
16	few	TRBD2	TRBV10-3	TRBJ2-1	CAISEALAGGYNEQFF	TGTGCCATCAGTGAGGCGTTAGCGGGAGGCTACAATGAGCAGTTCTTC
13	-	-	TRBV18	TRBJ2-7	CASSPRGLDEQYF	TGTGCCAGCTCACCACGGGGCCTAGACGAGCAGTACTTC
14	-	-	TRBV29-1	TRBJ1-1	CSVQPDRMGSEAFF	TGCAGCGTTCAACCCGACCGCATGGGGTCTGAAGCTTTCTTT
15	few	TRBD2	TRBV5-5	TRBJ2-5	CASSYTSGSRETQYF	TGTGCCAGCAGCTACACTAGCGGGAGTAGAGAGACCCAGTACTTC
15	many	-	TRBV20-1	TRBJ2-7	CSAKTDPDSSYEQYF	TGCAGTGCTAAAACTGACCCGGACAGCTCCTACGAGCAGTACTTC
15	-	-	TRBV30	TRBJ2-2	CAWSVQAVNTGELFF	TGTGCCTGGAGTGTTCAAGCGGTGAACACCGGGGAGCTGTTTTTT
15	few	TRBD2	TRBV7-7	TRBJ2-1	CASSMGLADYNEQFF	TGTGCCAGCAGCATGGGACTAGCGGACTACAATGAGCAGTTCTTC
14	few	TRBD1	TRBV4-2	TRBJ2-3	CASSQDGQANTQYF	TGTGCCAGCAGCCAAGACGGACAGGCCAATACGCAGTATTTT
14	many	TRBD2	TRBV12-3/TRBV12-4	TRBJ2-1	CASMGTSGHNEQFF	TGTGCCAGCATGGGGACTAGCGGGCACAATGAGCAGTTCTTC
17	few	-	TRBV20-1	TRBJ2-7	CSASGTQGLEPFYEQYF	TGCAGTGCTAGTGGGACGCAGGGGTTAGAGCCATTCTACGAGCAGTACTTC
14	few	-	TRBV10-3	TRBJ1-1	CAIRIQPPNTEAFF	TGTGCCATCAGGATACAGCCGCCGAACACTGAAGCTTTCTTT
16	few	-	TRBV20-1	TRBJ2-7	CSALDPRGGGGPEQYF	TGCAGTGCCCTGGATCCCCGGGGAGGGGGCGGACCCGAGCAGTACTTC
15	many	TRBD1	TRBV7-9	TRBJ2-2	CASSFAGGNTGELFF	TGTGCCAGCAGCTTCGCAGGGGGTAACACCGGGGAGCTGTTTTTT
13	-	TRBD2	TRBV6-1	TRBJ2-3	CASGRELLDTQYF	TGTGCCAGCGGGCGGGAGTTACTAGATACGCAGTATTTT
15	-	-	TRBV5-1	TRBJ1-3	CASSAQTGSGNTIYF	TGCGCCAGCAGCGCGCAAACAGGGTCTGGAAACACCATATATTTT
13	many	TRBD1	TRBV3-1	TRBJ1-5	CASGQADNQPQHF	TGTGCCAGCGGACAGGCAGACAATCAGCCCCAGCATTTT
15	few	-	TRBV5-4	TRBJ2-7	CASTSQGGLFYEQYF	TGTGCCAGCACCTCCCAAGGCGGACTTTTCTACGAGCAGTACTTC